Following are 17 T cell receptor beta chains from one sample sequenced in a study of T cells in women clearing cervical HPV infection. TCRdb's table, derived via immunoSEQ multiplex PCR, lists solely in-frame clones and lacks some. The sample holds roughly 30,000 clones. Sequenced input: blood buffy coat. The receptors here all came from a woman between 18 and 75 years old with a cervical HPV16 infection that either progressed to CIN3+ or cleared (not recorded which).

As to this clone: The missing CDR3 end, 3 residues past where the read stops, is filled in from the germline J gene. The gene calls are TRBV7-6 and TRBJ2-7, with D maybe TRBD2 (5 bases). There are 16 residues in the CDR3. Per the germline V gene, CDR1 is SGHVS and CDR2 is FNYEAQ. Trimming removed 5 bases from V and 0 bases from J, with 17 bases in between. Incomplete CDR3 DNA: TGTGCCAGCAGCCAGTTTCGAGGGCCTTACTCCTACGAG. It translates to CASSQFRGPYSYE. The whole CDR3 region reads CASSQFRGPYSYEQYF.

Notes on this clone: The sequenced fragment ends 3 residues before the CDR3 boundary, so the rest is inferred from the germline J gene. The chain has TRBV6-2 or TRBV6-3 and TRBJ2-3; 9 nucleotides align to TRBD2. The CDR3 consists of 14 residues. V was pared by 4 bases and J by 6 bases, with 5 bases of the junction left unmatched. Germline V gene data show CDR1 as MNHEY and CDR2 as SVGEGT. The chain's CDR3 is CASSSSGVIDTQYF. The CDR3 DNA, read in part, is TGTGCCAGCAGTTCTAGCGGGGTTATTGATACG.

The DNA read from the CDR3 is TGTGCCAGCAGCTTTCTCCGGGGAGGCAATGAAAAA. Translating gives CASSFLRGGNEK. In full, the CDR3 is CASSFLRGGNEKLFF. The V gene is TRBV5-5, the J gene TRBJ1-4; D gene unclear. The read ends 3 residues before the CDR3 terminus; that terminus is restored from the germline J gene. V lost 2 bases and J lost 5, with 13 bases in between. The CDR3 has 15 amino acids. Germline V gene data show CDR1 as SGHKS and CDR2 as YYEKEE (reference sequence).

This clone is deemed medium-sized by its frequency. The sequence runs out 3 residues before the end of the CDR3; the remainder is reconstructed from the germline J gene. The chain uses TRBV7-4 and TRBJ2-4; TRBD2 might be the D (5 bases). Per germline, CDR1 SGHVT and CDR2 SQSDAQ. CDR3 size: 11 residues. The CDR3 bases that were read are TGTGCCAGCAGCCTCGCGGAGGTT. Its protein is CASSLAEV. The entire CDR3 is CASSLAEVQYF.

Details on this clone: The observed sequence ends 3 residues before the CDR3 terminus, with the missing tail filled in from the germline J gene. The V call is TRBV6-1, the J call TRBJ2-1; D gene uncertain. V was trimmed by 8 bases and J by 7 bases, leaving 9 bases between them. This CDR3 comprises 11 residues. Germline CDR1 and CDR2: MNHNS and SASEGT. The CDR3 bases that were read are TGTGCCAGCGGTGCACTAAATGAG. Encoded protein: CASGALNE. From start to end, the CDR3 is CASGALNEQFF.

The CDR3 sequence is CASSFRLRDTQYF. The sequenced part of the CDR3 DNA is TGTGCCAGCAGCTTCCGCCTCAGGGATACG. V and J are TRBV7-9 and TRBJ2-3; no clear D. The CDR3 extends 3 residues past the end of the read, so its final part is completed from the germline J gene. CDR3 size: 13 residues. Germline CDR1 reads SEHNR; CDR2 reads FQNEAQ (reference sequence). Trimming removed 3 bases at V and 6 bases at J, with 10 bases between.

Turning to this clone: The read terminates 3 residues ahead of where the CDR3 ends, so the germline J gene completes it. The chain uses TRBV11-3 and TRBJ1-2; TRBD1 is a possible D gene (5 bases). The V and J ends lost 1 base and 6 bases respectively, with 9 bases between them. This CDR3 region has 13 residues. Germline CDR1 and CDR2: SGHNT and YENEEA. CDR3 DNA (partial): TGTGCCAGCAGCTTAGGGGACTTCGATGGC. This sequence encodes CASSLGDFDG. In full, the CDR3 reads CASSLGDFDGYTF.

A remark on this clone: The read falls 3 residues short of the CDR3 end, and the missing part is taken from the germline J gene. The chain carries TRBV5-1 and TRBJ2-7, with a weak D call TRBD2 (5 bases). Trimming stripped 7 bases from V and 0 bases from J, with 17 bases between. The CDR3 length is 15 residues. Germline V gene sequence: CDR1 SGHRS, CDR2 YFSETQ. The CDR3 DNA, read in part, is TGCGCCAGCCGTCCGTTTCGGGGTCTCTCCTACGAG. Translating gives CASRPFRGLSYE. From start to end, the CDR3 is CASRPFRGLSYEQYF.

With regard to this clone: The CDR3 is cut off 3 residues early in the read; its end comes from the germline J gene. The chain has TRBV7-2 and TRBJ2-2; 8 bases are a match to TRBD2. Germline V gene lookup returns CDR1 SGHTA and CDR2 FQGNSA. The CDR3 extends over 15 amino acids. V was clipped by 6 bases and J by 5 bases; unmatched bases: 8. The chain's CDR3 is CASRLTSGDTGELFF. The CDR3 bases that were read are TGTGCCAGCAGACTCACTAGCGGTGATACCGGGGAG.

The sequenced part of the CDR3 DNA is TGTGCCAGCAGTTTAACCCAGACAGGCGGGAACACTGAA. This gives the protein CASSLTQTGGNTE. The full CDR3 protein reads CASSLTQTGGNTEAFF. The chain employs TRBV28 and TRBJ1-1; perhaps TRBD1 as D (6 bases). The CDR3 goes on 3 residues after the read ends, and that part is filled in from the germline J gene. The length of the CDR3 is 16 residues. V shed 2 bases and J shed 1 base, with 14 bases lying between them. CDR1 is MDHEN, CDR2 SYDVKM, per germline. Combining the CDR3 with reference TRBV28 and TRBJ1-1 gives the whole variable domain DVKVTQSSRYLVKRTGEKVFLECVQDMDHENMFWYRQDPGLGLRLIYFSYDVKMKEKGDIPEGYSVSREKKERFSLILESASTNQTSMYLCASSLTQTGGNTEAFFGQGTRLTVV.

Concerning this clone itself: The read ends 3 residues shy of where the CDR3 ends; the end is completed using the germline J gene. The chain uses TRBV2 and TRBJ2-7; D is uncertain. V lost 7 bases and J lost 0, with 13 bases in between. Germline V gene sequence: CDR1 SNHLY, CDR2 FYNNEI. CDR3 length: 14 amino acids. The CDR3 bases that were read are TGTGCCAGCAATGATCCCGTCAGCTCCTACGAG. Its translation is CASNDPVSSYE. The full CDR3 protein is CASNDPVSSYEQYF.

The CDR3 sequence: CSGAGDTGELFF. The CDR3 bases that were read are TGCAGTGGGGCGGGAGACACCGGGGAG. The chain is built from TRBV20-1 and TRBJ2-2; TRBD2 agrees at 7 bases. The read falls 3 residues short of the CDR3 end, and the missing part is taken from the germline J gene. Germline V CDR1 and CDR2: DFQATT, SNEGSKA (reference sequence). The CDR3 length is 12 residues. The J segment lost 3 bases and the V segment lost 7 bases, leaving 2 bases of the junction unmatched.

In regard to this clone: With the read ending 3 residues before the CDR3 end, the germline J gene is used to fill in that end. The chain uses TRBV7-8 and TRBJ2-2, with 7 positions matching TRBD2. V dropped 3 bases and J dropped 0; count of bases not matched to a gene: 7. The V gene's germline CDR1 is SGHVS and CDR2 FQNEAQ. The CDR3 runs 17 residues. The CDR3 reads CASSFQERDSNTGELFF. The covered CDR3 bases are TGTGCCAGCAGCTTCCAAGAGCGGGACTCGAACACCGGGGAG.

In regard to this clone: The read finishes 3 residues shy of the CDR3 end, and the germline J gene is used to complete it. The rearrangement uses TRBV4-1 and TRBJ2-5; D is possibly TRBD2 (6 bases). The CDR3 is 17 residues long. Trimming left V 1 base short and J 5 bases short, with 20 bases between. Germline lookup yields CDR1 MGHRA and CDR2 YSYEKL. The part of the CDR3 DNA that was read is TGCGCCAGCAGCCAAGTGGGGACTCAAGGAAGGCTCGAGACC. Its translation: CASSQVGTQGRLET. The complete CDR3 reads CASSQVGTQGRLETQYF.

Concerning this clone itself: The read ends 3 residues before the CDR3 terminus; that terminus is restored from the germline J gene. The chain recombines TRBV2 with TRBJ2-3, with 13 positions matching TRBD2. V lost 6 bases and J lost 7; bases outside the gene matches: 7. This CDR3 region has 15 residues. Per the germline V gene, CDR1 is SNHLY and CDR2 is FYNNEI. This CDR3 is CASRGGLAGSYTQYF. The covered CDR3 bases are TGTGCCAGCAGGGGGGGACTAGCGGGATCGTATACG.

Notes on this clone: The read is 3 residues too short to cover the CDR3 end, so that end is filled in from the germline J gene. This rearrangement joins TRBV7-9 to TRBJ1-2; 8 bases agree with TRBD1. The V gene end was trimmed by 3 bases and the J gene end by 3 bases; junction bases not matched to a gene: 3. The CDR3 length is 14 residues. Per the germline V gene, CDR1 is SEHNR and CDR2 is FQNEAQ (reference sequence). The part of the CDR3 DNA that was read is TGTGCCAGCAGCTTTAGGACAGGGTACTATGGC. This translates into CASSFRTGYYG. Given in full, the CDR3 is CASSFRTGYYGYTF.

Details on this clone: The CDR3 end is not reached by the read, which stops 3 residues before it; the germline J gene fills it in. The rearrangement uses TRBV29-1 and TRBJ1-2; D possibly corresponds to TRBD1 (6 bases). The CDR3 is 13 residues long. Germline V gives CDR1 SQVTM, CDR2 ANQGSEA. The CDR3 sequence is CSVTGTVRGGYTF. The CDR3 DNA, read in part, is TGCAGCGTCACAGGGACGGTACGTGGAGGC.